These 14 T cell receptor beta chains share one sample of origin, sequenced in a study of blood T cell repertoires in COVID-19 (dated by TCRdb to the early 2020s). Libraries were prepared through the immunoSEQ multiplex PCR assay. Held by TCRdb, this immuneACCESS table contains in-frame sequences only and omits some clones. Under half of the omission traces to an unresolved V gene where checked; the cause of the rest is unknown. Present in this sample are 120,000 to 150,000 clones, 80% of which were seen just once. Over 4% of the sample belongs to the ten largest clones. The specimen sequenced was peripheral blood. The receptors shown here come from a woman in her forties or fifties with acute or convalescent COVID-19.

This sequence joins TRBV7-9 and TRBJ2-7; a possible D gene is TRBD2 (6 bases). The CDR3 runs 12 residues. Trimming left V 3 bases short and J 6 bases short, with 9 bases between. CDR1 SEHNR and CDR2 FQNEAQ come from the germline V gene (reference sequence). The CDR3 DNA is TGTGCCAGCAGCTTTCGGGGGAGCGAGCAGTACTTC. Its translation: CASSFRGSEQYF.

The chain links TRBV27 to TRBJ2-5, with 8 bases lining up with TRBD2. V dropped 5 bases and J dropped 6; count of bases not matched to a gene: 14. CDR3 length: 16 residues. Germline V lookup: CDR1 MNHEY, CDR2 SMNVEV (reference sequence). The CDR3 here is CASSKGIAGPMQTQYF. The CDR3 region has the DNA TGTGCCAGCAGTAAGGGAATAGCGGGGCCGATGCAGACCCAGTACTTC.

The rearrangement links TRBV7-6 to TRBJ2-5; TRBD2 agrees at 8 bases. CDR1 is SGHVS, CDR2 FNYEAQ, per germline. The CDR3 covers 15 residues. Trimming took 2 bases from V and 2 from J; bases not matched to a gene: 4. This CDR3 reads CASSLFGGGQETQYF. CDR3 DNA sequence: TGTGCCAGCAGCTTATTCGGGGGGGGGCAAGAGACCCAGTACTTC.

The V gene is TRBV5-1, the J gene TRBJ1-6, with D tentatively TRBD1 (6 bases). This CDR3 has 15 amino acids. Looked up from germline, CDR1 is SGHRS and CDR2 is YFSETQ. Deletions cut 4 bases from V and 6 bases from J, with 14 bases between. The CDR3 region is CASSEIQGSNSPLHF. CDR3 DNA sequence: TGCGCCAGCAGCGAGATCCAGGGGTCTAATTCACCCCTCCACTTT.

The CDR3 nucleotides read TGTGCCAGCACTTCGAATGGGGGGTATGGCTACACCTTC. Its protein is CASTSNGGYGYTF. This chain uses TRBV27 with TRBJ1-2, with D maybe TRBD1 (5 bases). CDR1 is MNHEY and CDR2 is SMNVEV in the germline V gene (reference sequence). V dropped 7 bases and J dropped 5 bases, with 14 bases sitting between them. This CDR3 spans 13 amino acids.

The count of this clone is one. The chain combines TRBV5-1 with TRBJ2-1, with TRBD2 matching 7 bases. CDR3 size: 15 residues. Germline assignment: CDR1 SGHRS and CDR2 YFSETQ. The V gene end was trimmed by 0 bases and the J gene end by 4 bases; junction bases not matched to a gene: 4. This chain's CDR3 is CASSLAYSGYNEQFF. For the CDR3, the DNA is TGCGCCAGCAGCTTGGCCTATAGCGGGTACAATGAGCAGTTCTTC.

This sequence joins TRBV27 and TRBJ2-7; D not certain. CDR1 and CDR2 (germline): MNHEY, SMNVEV (reference sequence). Deletions cut 3 bases from V and 0 bases from J, with 3 bases between. CDR3 length: 12 residues. The CDR3: CASSFHSYEQYF. CDR3 sequence (DNA): TGTGCCAGCAGTTTCCACTCCTACGAGCAGTACTTC.

The rearrangement links TRBV7-3 to TRBJ1-1; a weak D match, TRBD1 (6 bases). Germline values: CDR1 SGHTA, CDR2 FQGTGA. The V and J ends lost 5 bases and 4 bases respectively, with 20 bases between them. CDR3 size: 16 residues. The CDR3 DNA is TGTGCCAGCAGCCCCCCGCCGAATGGGGGCCCCACTGAAGCTTTCTTT. It is translated as CASSPPPNGGPTEAFF. Variable domain in full (rest from reference TRBV7-3 and TRBJ1-1): GAGVSQTPSNKVTEKGKYVELRCDPISGHTALYWYRQSLGQGPEFLIYFQGTGAADDSGLPNDRFFAVRPEGSVSTLKIQRTERGDSAVYLCASSPPPNGGPTEAFFGQGTRLTVV.

This clone was seen more than once but under ten times. Germline and junction disagree at one end, which may indicate a read error. The chain is built from TRBV27 and TRBJ2-1; D unclear. The CDR3 covers 13 residues. Looked up from germline, CDR1 is MNHEY and CDR2 is SMNVEV (reference sequence). The CDR3 DNA is TGTGCCAGCAGTTTCCCCCCCTATAATGAGCAGTTCTTC. It encodes CASSFPPYNEQFF.

The V call is TRBV7-8, the J call TRBJ2-5; D is unclear. The length of the CDR3 is 14 residues. Trimming took off 3 bases at V and 4 bases at J, with 12 bases between the two ends. The germline gives CDR1 SGHVS, CDR2 FQNEAQ. The CDR3 DNA is TGTGCCAGCAGCTTGACAAATTGGCGAGAGACCCAGTACTTC. Protein: CASSLTNWRETQYF.

V is TRBV5-1 and J is TRBJ1-1; D is possibly TRBD1 (6 bases). The CDR3 is 17 residues long. The germline V gene has CDR1 SGHRS and CDR2 YFSETQ. The V and J ends lost 3 bases and 0 bases respectively, with 18 bases between them. This CDR3 is CASSSKQGTLVNTEAFF. The CDR3, as DNA: TGCGCCAGCAGCTCAAAACAGGGAACCCTTGTGAACACTGAAGCTTTCTTT.

The genes are TRBV7-3 and TRBJ1-1; TRBD1 is a possible D gene (5 bases). Germline CDR1 SGHTA, CDR2 FQGTGA. Trimming took off 5 bases at V and 1 base at J, with 8 bases between the two ends. This CDR3 has 13 amino acids. The DNA of the CDR3 is TGTGCCAGCAGCATACAGGAGAACACTGAAGCTTTCTTT. This encodes CASSIQENTEAFF.

This chain connects TRBV4-3 to TRBJ1-1, with D possibly TRBD1 on 6 matching bases. V was shortened by 0 bases and J by 5 bases, with 10 bases between the two germline ends. Germline-derived CDR1 and CDR2 are LGHNA and YSLEER. The CDR3 is made up of 14 amino acids. The DNA of the CDR3 is TGCGCCAGCAGCCAAGAGCCAGGGGTGACTGAAGCTTTCTTT. Translated, it gives CASSQEPGVTEAFF.

The chain carries TRBV10-3 and TRBJ1-5, with 9 bases lining up with TRBD1. Germline CDR1 and CDR2: ENHRY and SYGVKD. The CDR3 spans 13 residues. V trimming: 11 bases; J trimming: 4 bases; junction bases outside the gene matches: 6. CDR3 residues: CASRQGENQPQHF. CDR3 coding DNA: TGTGCCTCGAGACAGGGGGAGAATCAGCCCCAGCATTTT.